The entry that follows covers one T cell receptor beta chain sequence. Its antigen target is currently unknown. No qualities accompany the bases; no much larger clone lies one base away. These data belong to a study of response to subunit inactivated influenza vaccine (dated by TCRdb to the late 2010s). About the full investigation: Deep quantitative profiling of the T cell receptor repertoire was used in the study to follow responses to a trivalent subunit inactivated influenza vaccine.

Library preparation used RT-PCR. TCRdb shows the sequencer as Illumina HiSeq 2500. TCRdb trimmed public reads at Q25 via fastp, called clones via MiXCR and kept in-frame beta chains. Rows are unified per CDR3 protein, each entry keeping the most common DNA and genes. The sample table lists a few hundred thousand distinct CDR3 sequences, around 15% of them with a count of one. Around 10% of the sample rests with the top ten. The CDR3 starts with the cysteine, ends with the phenylalanine, and has 14 residues. This entry keeps only the CDR3 DNA: 42 bases, framed from base 1. V is cut by 1 base and J by 2 bases, and the space between the germline ends is 8 bases. The germline V gene encodes CDR1 DFQATT and CDR2 SNEGSKA (reference sequence). What the study reported, not specific to this receptor: According to the authors, only a limited number of new T cells may be recruited by each seasonal influenza vaccination.

The sequences come from PBMCs from blood, collected approximately 13 days after vaccination. The chain joins TRBV20-1 to TRBJ2-2, with the D gene too uncertain to name. The origin of this receptor is a man in his forties or fifties who received an inactivated influenza vaccine. Donor details come from another sample of the same person, matched by shared clones. The bases are TGCAGTGCTAGAGCGCAGCGCAACACCGGGGAGCTGTTTTTT. Its coded protein is CSARAQRNTGELFF.